The rows below give T cell receptor beta chains drawn from one sample of a study of OX40 agonist ivuxolimab in advanced cancers. Assay used: immunoSEQ multiplex PCR; TCRdb lists only in-frame clones, some missing. The table lists fewer than 130,000 clones, around nine tenths of them singletons, with 0.27% in the top ten. The sequencing used CD4+ or CD8+ T cells sorted from blood, collected in a trial of the OX40 agonist ivuxolimab. These receptors were taken from an adult with an advanced solid tumor such as melanoma, head and neck, liver or kidney cancer. The CDR3 runs from the conserved cysteine through the conserved F or W. D genes are given only for firm matches. A row's size may be missing; if present it is once, few, many or a size class.

d_call	cdr3_length	v_call	clone_size	j_call	cdr3_nt	cdr3_aa
.	18	TRBV28	.	TRBJ2-7	TGTGCCAGCAGTCCACCCAGATACTCGGGGGATCCCACCTACGAGCAGTACTTC	CASSPPRYSGDPTYEQYF
TRBD1	18	TRBV19	many	TRBJ1-5	TGTGCCAGTACCGGGACAGGGGGCACCACACTTCTGGGTCAGCCCCAGCATTTT	CASTGTGGTTLLGQPQHF
.	13	TRBV7-2	.	TRBJ1-2	TGTGCCAGCAGATTAGACAGGAGCTATGGCTACACCTTC	CASRLDRSYGYTF
TRBD1	13	TRBV30	.	TRBJ1-2	TGTGCCTGGAGTGCGGACAGGGGTCCTGGCTACACCTTC	CAWSADRGPGYTF
.	14	TRBV7-8	.	TRBJ1-1	TGTGCCAGCAGTACATTCACAGGGTCCTCTGAAGCTTTCTTT	CASSTFTGSSEAFF
.	17	TRBV7-8	.	TRBJ1-1	TGTGCCAGCAGCTTAGCGGTCCCCGGGACGGTGAACACTGAAGCTTTCTTT	CASSLAVPGTVNTEAFF
TRBD2	15	TRBV10-2	.	TRBJ2-1	TGCGCCAGCAGCGCCAGCGGGAGGAACTATGGTGAGCAGTTCTTC	CASSASGRNYGEQFF
.	12	TRBV6-6	.	TRBJ2-7	TGTGCCAGCAGTTACAGGAGAGGAGAGCAGTACTTC	CASSYRRGEQYF
TRBD1	15	TRBV4-2	.	TRBJ2-7	TGTGCCAGCAGCCCACTTGGGGACAGAGCCTACGAGCAGTACTTC	CASSPLGDRAYEQYF
TRBD2	15	TRBV7-2	once	TRBJ2-7	TGTGCCACCCGCCCTAGCGGGGGACACTCCTACGAGCAGTACTTC	CATRPSGGHSYEQYF
.	13	TRBV15	.	TRBJ1-5	TGTGCCACCAGCAAAGGGGATGGACAGCCCCAGCATTTT	CATSKGDGQPQHF
.	14	TRBV9	once	TRBJ1-1	TGTGCCAGCAGCCCTGTATGGATAAGTCCTGAAGCTTTCTTT	CASSPVWISPEAFF
.	17	TRBV25-1	.	TRBJ2-3	TGTGCCAGCAGTGAATCTCTAAGCGGTCGGAGCACAGATACGCAGTATTTT	CASSESLSGRSTDTQYF
.	17	TRBV4-1	.	TRBJ2-1	TGCGCCAGCAGCCAGACAGGTGCCCGGAGCTCCTACAATGAGCAGTTCTTC	CASSQTGARSSYNEQFF
TRBD2	21	TRBV9	.	TRBJ2-1	TGTGCCAGCAGCCTTTCCAAAGGACTAGCGGGAGCCGGATACTCCTACAATGAGCAGTTCTTC	CASSLSKGLAGAGYSYNEQFF
.	14	TRBV18	once	TRBJ1-2	TGTGCCAGCTCATTTTCGACCTCGGACTATGGCTACACCTTC	CASSFSTSDYGYTF
.	14	TRBV19	.	TRBJ2-7	TGTGCCAGTAGTATTGGGCAGATAGGAGTCGAGCAGTACTTC	CASSIGQIGVEQYF
.	14	TRBV21-1	.	TRBJ2-7	TGTGCCAGCAGCAACCCCCCTCTAGCGCGCGAGCAGTACTTC	CASSNPPLAREQYF
.	16	TRBV5-1	.	TRBJ1-4	TGCGCCAGCAGCTTTTCCAATGGCGCCACGGGTGAAAAACTGTTTTTT	CASSFSNGATGEKLFF
.	13	TRBV11-2	.	TRBJ1-2	TGTGCCAGCAGCGGCACAGGGACCTATGGCTACACCTTC	CASSGTGTYGYTF
TRBD1	16	TRBV7-8	.	TRBJ1-1	TGTGCCAGCAGCCGACGACAGGGGACGGAGAACACTGAAGCTTTCTTT	CASSRRQGTENTEAFF
.	12	TRBV6-5	.	TRBJ1-2	TGTGCCAGCAGTCGTGGCGGGAGCGGCTACACCTTC	CASSRGGSGYTF
.	15	TRBV10-3	few	TRBJ1-3	TGTGCCATCAGTGAAGCGGGAGAAGCTGGAAACACCATATATTTT	CAISEAGEAGNTIYF
TRBD1	14	TRBV7-3	.	TRBJ2-3	TGTGCCAGCAGCATAGAGGGGGCCGGAGATACGCAGTATTTT	CASSIEGAGDTQYF
.	17	TRBV9	once	TRBJ2-5	TGTGCCAGCAGCGTGGGGGTCGGGGGGCTTCGGAAGGAGACCCAGTACTTC	CASSVGVGGLRKETQYF
TRBD1	14	TRBV7-9	.	TRBJ1-2	TGTGCCAGCAGCCCAGGGGGGGTTAACTATGGCTACACCTTC	CASSPGGVNYGYTF
.	14	TRBV5-1	.	TRBJ2-7	TGCGCCAGCAGCCCCCGACCGCCATCCTACGAGCAGTACTTC	CASSPRPPSYEQYF
TRBD1	15	TRBV6-5	.	TRBJ1-1	TGTGCCAGCCACCCAATGCACTTTACAGGGGGGGGAGCTTTCTTT	CASHPMHFTGGGAFF
.	16	TRBV6-6	.	TRBJ1-3	TGTGCCAGCAGTCTCAATCGGGGGGCGTACGGAAACACCATATATTTT	CASSLNRGAYGNTIYF
TRBD2	15	TRBV10-3	.	TRBJ2-2	TGTGCCATCAGTGAAACAAGCGGGGGGGCCGGGGAGCTGTTTTTT	CAISETSGGAGELFF
.	16	TRBV5-1	.	TRBJ2-1	TGCGCCAGCAGCTTGGCAAGTACTACAGCCTACAATGAGCAGTTCTTC	CASSLASTTAYNEQFF
.	16	TRBV9	.	TRBJ2-1	TGTGCCAGCAGCGTAGGGATGGGAAGGTCCTACAATGAGCAGTTCTTC	CASSVGMGRSYNEQFF
.	16	TRBV14	once	TRBJ2-6	TGTGCCAGCAGCCACCAAATTGGAGCTGGGGCCAACGTCCTGACTTTC	CASSHQIGAGANVLTF
.	15	TRBV5-3	.	TRBJ1-5	TGTGCCAGAAGCACAGATACAGGGTCCGGACAGCCCCAGCATTTT	CARSTDTGSGQPQHF
.	16	TRBV25-1	once	TRBJ1-1	TGTGCCAGCAGTGTGGTTTTTGGAGCGGGGAACACTGAAGCTTTCTTT	CASSVVFGAGNTEAFF
TRBD1	16	TRBV27	.	TRBJ1-5	TGTGCCAGCAGTCCCTATAGGACAGGGCGCAATCAGCCCCAGCATTTT	CASSPYRTGRNQPQHF
TRBD1	15	TRBV6-5	.	TRBJ1-5	TGTGCCAGCAGCCCAACAGGGGGGGGACCAGGAACCCAGCATTTT	CASSPTGGGPGTQHF
.	14	TRBV10-3	few	TRBJ1-1	TGTGCCATCAGCCCGGGACAAACCCAAAATGTAGCTTTCTTT	CAISPGQTQNVAFF
.	22	TRBV4-3	.	TRBJ2-6	TGCGCCAGCAGCCAGCGCAGGGGCTCGCGCGGGACCGCCGACTCTGGGGCCAACGTCCTGACTTTC	CASSQRRGSRGTADSGANVLTF
TRBD1	16	TRBV28	once	TRBJ2-2	TGTGCCAGCAGTTTGACAGGGGGAGAAAACACCGGGGAGCTGTTTTTT	CASSLTGGENTGELFF
.	15	TRBV6-6	.	TRBJ2-1	TGTGCCAGCATCCAAGGGTTGAGAAGGGGCAATGAGCAGTTCTTC	CASIQGLRRGNEQFF
.	15	TRBV4-2	.	TRBJ2-7	TGTGCCAGCAGCTTGGCGGGACATAGCTCCTACGAGCAGTACTTC	CASSLAGHSSYEQYF
.	17	TRBV7-9	.	TRBJ2-3	TGTGCCAGCAGCATGACCCTTGACAGTTTCGGCACAGATACGCAGTATTTT	CASSMTLDSFGTDTQYF
TRBD2	16	TRBV9	few	TRBJ2-2	TGTGCCAGCACCGTAGGACTAGCGGTCAACACCGGGGAGCTGTTTTTT	CASTVGLAVNTGELFF
.	14	TRBV11-2	.	TRBJ2-5	TGTGCCAGCAGTTTAAACAGACCCAAAGAGACCCAGTACTTC	CASSLNRPKETQYF
.	13	TRBV7-2	.	TRBJ2-3	TGTGCCAGCAGCTGGTCCAGGACAGATACGCAGTATTTT	CASSWSRTDTQYF
TRBD1	13	TRBV11-2	.	TRBJ1-1	TGTGCCAGCAGCGCTACAGGGGCCACTGAAGCTTTCTTT	CASSATGATEAFF
.	14	TRBV7-2	.	TRBJ2-2	TGTGCCAGCAGCCCCGTTATTGACACCGGGGAGCTGTTTTTT	CASSPVIDTGELFF
.	15	TRBV7-9	.	TRBJ1-1	TGTGCCAGCAGCTTAGAAAGAAGAATGAACACTGAAGCTTTCTTT	CASSLERRMNTEAFF
.	13	TRBV2	.	TRBJ2-5	TGTGCCGTAAGGAGGAGGCTGCAAGAGACCCAGTACTTC	CAVRRRLQETQYF
.	13	TRBV12-5	.	TRBJ1-1	TGTGCTAGTGGTCGAACAGCGAACACTGAAGCTTTCTTT	CASGRTANTEAFF
.	13	TRBV28	few	TRBJ1-1	TGTGCCAGCAGTTTTCGGTGGTCGGATGAAGCTTTCTTT	CASSFRWSDEAFF
TRBD1	16	TRBV19	once	TRBJ1-2	TGTGCCAGTAGGACTCACGGACAGGGGAAAAACTATGGCTACACCTTC	CASRTHGQGKNYGYTF